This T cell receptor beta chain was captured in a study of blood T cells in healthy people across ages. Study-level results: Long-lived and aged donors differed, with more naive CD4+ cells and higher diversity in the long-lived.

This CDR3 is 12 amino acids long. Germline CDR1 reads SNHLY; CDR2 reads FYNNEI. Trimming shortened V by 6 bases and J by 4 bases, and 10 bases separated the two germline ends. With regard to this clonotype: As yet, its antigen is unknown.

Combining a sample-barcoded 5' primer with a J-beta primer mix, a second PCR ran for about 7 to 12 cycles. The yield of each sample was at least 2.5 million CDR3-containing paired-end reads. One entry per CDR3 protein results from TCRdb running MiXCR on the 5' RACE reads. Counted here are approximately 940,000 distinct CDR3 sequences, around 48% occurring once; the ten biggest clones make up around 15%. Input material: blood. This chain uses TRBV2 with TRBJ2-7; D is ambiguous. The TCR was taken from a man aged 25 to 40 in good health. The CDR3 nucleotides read TGTGCCAGCAGCGTTTTAGCTTACGAGCAGTACTTC. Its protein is CASSVLAYEQYF.